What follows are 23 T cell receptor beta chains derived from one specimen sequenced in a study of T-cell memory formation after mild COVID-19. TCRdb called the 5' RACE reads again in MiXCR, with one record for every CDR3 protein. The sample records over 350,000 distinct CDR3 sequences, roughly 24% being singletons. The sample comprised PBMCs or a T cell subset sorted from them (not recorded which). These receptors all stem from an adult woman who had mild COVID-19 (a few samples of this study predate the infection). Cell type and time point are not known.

The CDR3 DNA follows: TGTGCCAGCAGCTCCAATGACGCCTCTGGAAACACCATATATTTT. Its protein product is CASSSNDASGNTIYF. The V gene is TRBV7-9, the J gene TRBJ1-3, with no clear D. CDR1 and CDR2 from the germline V gene are SEHNR and FQNEAQ (reference sequence). Trimming shortened V by 4 bases and J by 0 bases, and 10 bases separated the two germline ends. The CDR3 totals 15 residues.

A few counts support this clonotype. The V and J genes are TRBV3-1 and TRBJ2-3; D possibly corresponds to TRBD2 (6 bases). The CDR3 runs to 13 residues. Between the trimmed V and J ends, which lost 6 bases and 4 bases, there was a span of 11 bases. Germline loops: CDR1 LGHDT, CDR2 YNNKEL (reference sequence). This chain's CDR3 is CASRPSGADTQYF. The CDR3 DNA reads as TGTGCCAGCAGACCTTCGGGGGCAGATACGCAGTATTTT.

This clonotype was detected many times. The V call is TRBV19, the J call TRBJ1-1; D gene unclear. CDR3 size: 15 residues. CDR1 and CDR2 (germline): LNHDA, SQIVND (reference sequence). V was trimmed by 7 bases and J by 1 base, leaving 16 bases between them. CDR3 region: CASIPRDSANTEAFF. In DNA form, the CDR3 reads TGTGCCAGTATCCCAAGGGATAGTGCGAACACTGAAGCTTTCTTT.

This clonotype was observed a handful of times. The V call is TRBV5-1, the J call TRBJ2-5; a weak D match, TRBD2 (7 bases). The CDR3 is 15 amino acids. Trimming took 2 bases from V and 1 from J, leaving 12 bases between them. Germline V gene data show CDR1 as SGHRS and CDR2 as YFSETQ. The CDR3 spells CASSFRGAFQETQYF. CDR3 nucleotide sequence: TGCGCCAGCAGCTTCCGGGGGGCGTTCCAAGAGACCCAGTACTTC. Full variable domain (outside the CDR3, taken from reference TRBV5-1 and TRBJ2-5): KAGVTQTPRYLIKTRGQQVTLSCSPISGHRSVSWYQQTPGQGLQFLFEYFSETQRNKGNFPGRFSGRQFSNSRSEMNVSTLELGDSALYLCASSFRGAFQETQYFGPGTRLLVL.

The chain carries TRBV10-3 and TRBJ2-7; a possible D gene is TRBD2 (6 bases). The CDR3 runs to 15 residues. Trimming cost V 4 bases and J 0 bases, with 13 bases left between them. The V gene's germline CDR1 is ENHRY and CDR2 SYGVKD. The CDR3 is CAISVAGGDSYEQYF. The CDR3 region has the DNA TGTGCCATCAGTGTTGCAGGAGGGGACTCCTACGAGCAGTACTTC.

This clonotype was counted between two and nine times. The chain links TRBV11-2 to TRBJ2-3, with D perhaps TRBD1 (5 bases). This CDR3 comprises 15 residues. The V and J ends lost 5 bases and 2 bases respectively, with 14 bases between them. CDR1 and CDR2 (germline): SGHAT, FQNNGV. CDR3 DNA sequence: TGTGCCAGCAGCCGCCAGGGCGCTCCCACAGATACGCAGTATTTT. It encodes CASSRQGAPTDTQYF.

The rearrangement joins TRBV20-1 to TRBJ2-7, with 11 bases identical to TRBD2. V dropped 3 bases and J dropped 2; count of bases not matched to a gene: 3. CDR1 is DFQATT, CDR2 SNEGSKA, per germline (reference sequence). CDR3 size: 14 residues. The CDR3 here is CSASKTSGAYEQYF. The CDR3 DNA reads TGCAGTGCTAGTAAGACTAGCGGGGCCTACGAGCAGTACTTC.

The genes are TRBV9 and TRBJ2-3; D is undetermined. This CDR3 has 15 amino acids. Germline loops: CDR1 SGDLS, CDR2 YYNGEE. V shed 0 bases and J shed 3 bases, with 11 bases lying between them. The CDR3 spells CASSVGVSQTDTQYF. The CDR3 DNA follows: TGTGCCAGCAGCGTAGGGGTGAGCCAAACAGATACGCAGTATTTT.

CDR3 sequence reads: CSAREHRGRNTEAFF. The CDR3 DNA sequence: TGCAGTGCTAGAGAGCACAGGGGGAGGAACACTGAAGCTTTCTTT. This chain joins TRBV20-1 and TRBJ1-1; 8 bases map to TRBD1. Unmatched junction bases numbered 4, after V lost 0 bases and J lost 1 base. The length of the CDR3 is 15 residues. Germline V gives CDR1 DFQATT, CDR2 SNEGSKA (reference sequence).

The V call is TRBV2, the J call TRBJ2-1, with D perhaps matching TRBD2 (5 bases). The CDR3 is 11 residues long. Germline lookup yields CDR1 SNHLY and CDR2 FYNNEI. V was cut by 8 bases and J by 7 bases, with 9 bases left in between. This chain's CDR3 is CASSGENEQFF. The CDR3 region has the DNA TGTGCCAGCTCTGGGGAGAATGAGCAGTTCTTC.

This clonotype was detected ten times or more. The CDR3 loop reads CSARRQASDTQYF. CDR3 DNA sequence: TGCAGTGCTAGACGACAGGCCAGTGATACGCAGTATTTT. The chain joins TRBV20-1 to TRBJ2-3, with D perhaps TRBD1 (6 bases). Germline lookup yields CDR1 DFQATT and CDR2 SNEGSKA (reference sequence). The CDR3 sequence is 13 residues long. Trimming removed 2 bases from V and 6 bases from J, with 12 bases in between.

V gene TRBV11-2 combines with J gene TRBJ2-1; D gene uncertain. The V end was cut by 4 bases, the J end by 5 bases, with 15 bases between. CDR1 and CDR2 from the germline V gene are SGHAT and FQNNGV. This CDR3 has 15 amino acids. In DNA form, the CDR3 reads TGTGCCAGCAGCTCCCTGGCGGAATCCCACAATGAGCAGTTCTTC. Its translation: CASSSLAESHNEQFF.

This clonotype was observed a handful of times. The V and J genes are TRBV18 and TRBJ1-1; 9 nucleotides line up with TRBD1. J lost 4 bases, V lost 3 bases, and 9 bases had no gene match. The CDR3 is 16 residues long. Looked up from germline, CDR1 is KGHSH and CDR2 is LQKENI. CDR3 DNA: TGTGCCAGCTCACCCCCCGGGACAGGGCGATTCACTGAAGCTTTCTTT. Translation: CASSPPGTGRFTEAFF.

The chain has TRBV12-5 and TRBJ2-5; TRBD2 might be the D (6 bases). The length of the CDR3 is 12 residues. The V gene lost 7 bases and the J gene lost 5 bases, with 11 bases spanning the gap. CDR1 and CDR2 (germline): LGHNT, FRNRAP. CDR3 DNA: TGTGCTAGTGAGGGCCGGGGGGAGACCCAGTACTTC. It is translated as CASEGRGETQYF.

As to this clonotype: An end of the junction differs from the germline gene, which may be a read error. The CDR3 DNA reads TGTGCCAGCAGCGTAGCGCCAGACAACTATGGCTACACCTTC. Translated, it gives CASSVAPDNYGYTF. The chain links TRBV11-1 to TRBJ1-2; D gene unclear. Per the germline V gene, CDR1 is SGHAT and CDR2 is FQDESV (reference sequence). The CDR3 totals 14 residues. Filled out from reference TRBV11-1 and TRBJ1-2, the complete variable domain reads EAEVAQSPRYKITEKSQAVAFWCDPISGHATLYWYRQILGQGPELLVQFQDESVVDDSQLPKDRFSAERLKGVDSTLKIQPAELGDSAMYLCASSVAPDNYGYTFGSGTRLTVV.

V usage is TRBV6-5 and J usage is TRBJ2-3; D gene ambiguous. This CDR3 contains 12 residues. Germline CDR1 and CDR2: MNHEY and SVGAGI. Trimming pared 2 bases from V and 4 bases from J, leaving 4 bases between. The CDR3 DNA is TGTGCCAGCAGTTACGGTCCAGATACGCAGTATTTT. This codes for CASSYGPDTQYF.

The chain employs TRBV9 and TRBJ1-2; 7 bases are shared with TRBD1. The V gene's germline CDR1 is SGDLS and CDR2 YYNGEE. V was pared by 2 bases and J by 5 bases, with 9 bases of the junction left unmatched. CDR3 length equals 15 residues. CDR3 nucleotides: TGTGCCAGCAGCGTTGATACAGGGGCTCATTATGGCTACACCTTC. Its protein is CASSVDTGAHYGYTF. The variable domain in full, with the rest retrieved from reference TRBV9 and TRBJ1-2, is DSGVTQTPKHLITATGQRVTLRCSPRSGDLSVYWYQQSLDQGLQFLIQYYNGEERAKGNILERFSAQQFPDLHSELNLSSLELGDSALYFCASSVDTGAHYGYTFGSGTRLTVV.

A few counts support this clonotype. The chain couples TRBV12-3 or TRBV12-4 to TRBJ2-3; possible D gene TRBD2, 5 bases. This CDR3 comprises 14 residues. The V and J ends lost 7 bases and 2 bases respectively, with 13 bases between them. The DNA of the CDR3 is TGTGCCAGCACCGTGCGGGTCGCCACAGATACGCAGTATTTT. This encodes CASTVRVATDTQYF.

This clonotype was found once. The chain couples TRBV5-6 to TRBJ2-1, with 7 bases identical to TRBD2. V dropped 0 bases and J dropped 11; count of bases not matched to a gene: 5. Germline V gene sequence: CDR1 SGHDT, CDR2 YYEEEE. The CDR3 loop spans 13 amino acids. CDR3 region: CASSLAGRGKQFF. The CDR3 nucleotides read TGTGCCAGCAGCTTGGCCGGGCGGGGGAAGCAGTTCTTC.

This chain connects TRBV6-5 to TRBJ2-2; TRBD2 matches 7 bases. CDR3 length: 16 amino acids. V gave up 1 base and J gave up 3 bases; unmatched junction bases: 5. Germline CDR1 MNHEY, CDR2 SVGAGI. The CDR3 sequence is CASSYWREKDTGELFF. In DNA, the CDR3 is TGTGCCAGCAGTTACTGGCGGGAGAAGGACACCGGGGAGCTGTTTTTT.

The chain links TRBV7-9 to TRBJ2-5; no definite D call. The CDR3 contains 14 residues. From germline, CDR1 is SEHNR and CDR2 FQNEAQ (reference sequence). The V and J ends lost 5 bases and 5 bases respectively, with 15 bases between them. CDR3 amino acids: CASSPPGREETQYF. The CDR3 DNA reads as TGTGCCAGCAGCCCACCCGGGCGCGAGGAGACCCAGTACTTC.

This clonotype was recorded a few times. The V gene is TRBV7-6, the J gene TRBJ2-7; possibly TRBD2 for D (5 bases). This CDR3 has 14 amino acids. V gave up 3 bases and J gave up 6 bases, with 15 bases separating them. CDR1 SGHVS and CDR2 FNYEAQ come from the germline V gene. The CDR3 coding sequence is TGTGCCAGCAGCTTGGTTGGAGGATTGGGCGAGCAGTACTTC. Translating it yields CASSLVGGLGEQYF. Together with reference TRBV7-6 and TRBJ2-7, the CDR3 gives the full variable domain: GAGVSQSPRYKVTKRGQDVALRCDPISGHVSLYWYRQALGQGPEFLTYFNYEAQQDKSGLPNDRFSAERPEGSISTLTIQRTEQRDSAMYRCASSLVGGLGEQYFGPGTRLTVT.

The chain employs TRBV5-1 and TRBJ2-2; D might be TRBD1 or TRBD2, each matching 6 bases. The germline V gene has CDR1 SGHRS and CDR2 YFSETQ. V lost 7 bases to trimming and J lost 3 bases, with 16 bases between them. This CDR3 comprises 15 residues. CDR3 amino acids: CASLQGQRDTGELFF. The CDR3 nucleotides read TGCGCCAGCCTGCAGGGGCAGCGGGACACCGGGGAGCTGTTTTTT.